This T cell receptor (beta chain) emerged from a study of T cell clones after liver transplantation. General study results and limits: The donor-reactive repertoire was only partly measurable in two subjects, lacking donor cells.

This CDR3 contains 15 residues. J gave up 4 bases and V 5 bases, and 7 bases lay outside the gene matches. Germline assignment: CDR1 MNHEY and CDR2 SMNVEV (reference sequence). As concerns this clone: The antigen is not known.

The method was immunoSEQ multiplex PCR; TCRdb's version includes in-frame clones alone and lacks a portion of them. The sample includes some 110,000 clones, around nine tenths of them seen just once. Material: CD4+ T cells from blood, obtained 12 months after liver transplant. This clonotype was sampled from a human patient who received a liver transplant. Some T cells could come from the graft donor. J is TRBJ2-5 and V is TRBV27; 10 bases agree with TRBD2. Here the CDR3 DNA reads TGTGCCAGCAGTGTGGCTAGCGGGAGTAGAGAGACCCAGTACTTC. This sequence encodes CASSVASGSRETQYF.